This T cell receptor beta chain was identified in a study of STAT3 mutations in large granular lymphocyte leukemia. The CDR3 totals 13 residues. Trimming removed 1 base at V and 5 bases at J, with 8 bases between. Germline lookup yields CDR1 SEHNR and CDR2 FQNEAQ (reference sequence). This clone was recorded a few times. Its antigen is still unknown. Only in-frame clones appear in the TCRdb table, and some are missing; sequencing was by immunoSEQ multiplex PCR. This sample has about 10,000 clones, with around 59% found just once. Findings of the study overall: Every T-LGLL patient had at least one immunodominant TCRbeta clonotype.

This rearrangement joins TRBV7-9 to TRBJ2-5; possible D gene TRBD2, 5 bases. The sequencing input was peripheral blood mononuclear cells. The sequence came from a boy between 10 and 17 years old with T-cell large granular lymphocyte leukemia. Some clones in this sample may be carry-over from other donors' samples. In nucleotides, the CDR3 is TGTGCCAGCAGCTTAGTGCGAGGGGAGACCCAGTACTTC. Encoded protein: CASSLVRGETQYF.